Detailed here is one T cell receptor beta chain. Data came from immunoSEQ multiplex PCR; TCRdb stores just in-frame clones and leaves some out. Here the sample spans tens of thousands of clones, about 87% being singletons. This sample is drawn from a study of OX40 agonist ivuxolimab in advanced cancers. Turning to the study itself: Checkpoint inhibitors had been given previously to approximately 40% of patients.

Germline V gene lookup returns CDR1 MDHEN and CDR2 SYDVKM. The CDR3 sequence is 15 residues long. V was pared by 7 bases and J by 3 bases, with 4 bases of the junction left unmatched. Autoimmune disease history or systemic immunosuppression meant exclusion. The chain employs TRBV28 and TRBJ2-6, with TRBD1 matching over 9 bases. The sequencing here drew on CD4+ or CD8+ T cells sorted from blood, taken in a trial of the OX40 agonist ivuxolimab. This clonotype originated in an adult with an advanced solid tumor such as melanoma, head and neck, liver or kidney cancer. CDR3 loop: CASKTGGGGANVLTF. DNA of the CDR3: TGTGCCAGCAAGACAGGGGGTGGTGGGGCCAACGTCCTGACTTTC.